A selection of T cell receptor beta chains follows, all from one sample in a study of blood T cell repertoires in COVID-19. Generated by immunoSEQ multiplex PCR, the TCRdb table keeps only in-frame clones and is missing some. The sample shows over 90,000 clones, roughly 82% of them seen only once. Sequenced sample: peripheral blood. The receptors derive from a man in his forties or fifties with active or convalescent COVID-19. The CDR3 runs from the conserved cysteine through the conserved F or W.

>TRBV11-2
CATRLHGRGTEAFF
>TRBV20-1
CSASSSGGVSDTQYF
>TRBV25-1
CASSESSGISPLHF
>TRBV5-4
CASSLYGGVETQYF
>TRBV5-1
CASSPASGEGYNEQFF
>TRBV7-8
CASSYGQGGQPQHF
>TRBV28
CASSLLVGSYNSPLHF
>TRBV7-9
CASSEPKLGLRQETQYF
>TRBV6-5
CASTRGSFGYTF
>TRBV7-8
CASSPYGSNTEAFF
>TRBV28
CASSLGGQGVNEQFF
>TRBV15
CATSIQDLNSPLHF
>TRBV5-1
CASSLGLGTGGADTQYF
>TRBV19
CASSLGTGLGSNQPQHF
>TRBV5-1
CASSGGGDQETQYF
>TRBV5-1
CASSPGRTGDNEQFF
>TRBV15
CATSRDGGTTGRDTQYF
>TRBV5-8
CASSLTGGGEKLFF
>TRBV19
CASSMIITGGADTQYF
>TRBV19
CASSPQARRTEAFF
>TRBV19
CASSKLQGVGANVLTF
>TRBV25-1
CASAPGPYNEQFF
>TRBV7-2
CASSLRGLNTGELFF
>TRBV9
CASSVAGNSPLHF
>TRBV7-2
CASSSGQGTTGDTQYF
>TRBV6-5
CASTRDNPYNEQFF
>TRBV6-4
CASSGTGTDSGANVLTF
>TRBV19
CASSIGARISYGYTF
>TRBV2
CASSEWAPNEKLFF
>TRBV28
CASSYDRGYGQPQHF
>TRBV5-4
CASSSGLAGGYNEQFF
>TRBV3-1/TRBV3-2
CASSPSGTGGHEQYF
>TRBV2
CASSEGGHSEAFF
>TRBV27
CASSSGQTINYGYTF
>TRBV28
CASSLGRGSNEKLFF
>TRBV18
CASSLQPDTGELFF
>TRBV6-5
CATTTGGEKLFF
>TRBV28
CASSLRLAGEYEQYF
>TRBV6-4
CASSDSARGSRFF
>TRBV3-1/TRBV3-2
CASSPGDRHNYGYTF
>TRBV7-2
CASSPGQGMNTEAFF
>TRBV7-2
CASSLQAGGPGIQETQYF
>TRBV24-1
CAAGTGSYEQYF
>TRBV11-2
CASSQTVGTGELFF
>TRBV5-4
CASTPRDSSYNEQFF
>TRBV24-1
CATSEGGGLASAAQYF
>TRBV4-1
CASSQEPGQGSEQFF
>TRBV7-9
CASSSQGAKYGYTF
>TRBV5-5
CASSLDLGQNTGELFF
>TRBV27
CASSLGEGWAPLHF
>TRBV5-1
CASSSQGAGDTQYF
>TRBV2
CATKTDRISYEQYF
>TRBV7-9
CASSSGALREKLFF
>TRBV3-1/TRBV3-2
CASTSAGTGGEKLFF
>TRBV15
CATSTRAGEGYEQYF
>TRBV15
CATSRSTVNTIYF
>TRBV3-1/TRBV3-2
CASSQGGGGYTF
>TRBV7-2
CASSFNQETQYF
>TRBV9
CASSVQAGGGGELFF